This passage covers 7 T cell receptor beta chains from one sample sequenced in a study of neoadjuvant nivolumab and ipilimumab in lung cancer. Measured with immunoSEQ multiplex PCR; TCRdb has only the in-frame clones, and not every one. The table includes 7,500 to 10,000 clones, around 81% detected once. This material consisted of peripheral blood, taken before neoadjuvant nivolumab, alone or with ipilimumab. The receptors shown here come from an adult with non-small cell lung cancer.

The chain carries TRBV4-1 and TRBJ2-2; the match to TRBD2 covers 7 bases. The CDR3 extends over 21 amino acids. The germline V gene encodes CDR1 MGHRA and CDR2 YSYEKL. Trimming cost V 4 bases and J 0 bases; bases outside gene matches: 20. For the CDR3, the DNA is TGCGCCAGCAGCCCGTCCCCAGGAGCGCGGGAGTTGTCAGCGAACACCGGGGAGCTGTTTTTT. Translated: CASSPSPGARELSANTGELFF.

This clone was observed once. The V call is TRBV7-8, the J call TRBJ2-7; 7 nucleotides align to TRBD1. In germline, CDR1 is SGHVS, CDR2 FQNEAQ. The trim removed 5 bases at V and 0 bases at J, leaving 4 bases unmatched. The CDR3 has 14 amino acids. CDR3 sequence reads: CASSTDRVSYEQYF. As DNA, the CDR3 is TGTGCCAGCAGCACCGACAGGGTCTCCTACGAGCAGTACTTC. The full variable domain, with the rest looked up from reference TRBV7-8 and TRBJ2-7, is GAGVSQSPRYKVAKRGQDVALRCDPISGHVSLFWYQQALGQGPEFLTYFQNEAQLDKSGLPSDRFFAERPEGSVSTLKIQRTQQEDSAVYLCASSTDRVSYEQYFGPGTRLTVT.

This clone was counted a few times. V is TRBV19 and J is TRBJ1-4; D remains unclear. Germline assignment: CDR1 LNHDA and CDR2 SQIVND (reference sequence). The CDR3 totals 13 residues. The germline V and J ends were trimmed by 8 bases and 3 bases, with 10 bases remaining between them. This CDR3 reads CASRRQANEKLFF. The CDR3 DNA follows: TGTGCCAGTCGTAGGCAGGCTAATGAAAAACTGTTTTTT.

V gene TRBV7-6 combines with J gene TRBJ1-4, with 7 bases matching TRBD1. Per germline, CDR1 SGHVS and CDR2 FNYEAQ. The CDR3 totals 16 residues. The J segment lost 1 base and the V segment lost 5 bases, leaving 7 bases of the junction unmatched. CDR3 protein: CASSATGAGTNEKLFF. The CDR3 DNA is TGTGCCAGCAGCGCCACAGGGGCAGGAACTAATGAAAAACTGTTTTTT.

V and J are TRBV4-1 and TRBJ2-7; no firm D call. Looked up from germline, CDR1 is MGHRA and CDR2 is YSYEKL. The V end lost 2 bases, the J end lost 2 bases, and 10 bases lay between the germline ends. This CDR3 comprises 14 residues. The CDR3 coding sequence is TGCGCCAGCAGCCAAACACGGCTAGCCTACGAGCAGTACTTC. Protein product: CASSQTRLAYEQYF.

This chain joins TRBV28 and TRBJ1-5; D gene uncertain. The CDR3 spans 14 residues. Trimming removed 5 bases from V and 2 bases from J, with 10 bases in between. Germline CDR1 reads MDHEN; CDR2 reads SYDVKM. The CDR3 is CASSMGGGNQPQHF. The CDR3 region has the DNA TGTGCCAGCAGTATGGGAGGAGGCAATCAGCCCCAGCATTTT.

This clone was found once. The chain couples TRBV27 to TRBJ2-7; 8 bases are shared with TRBD1. Germline V gene data show CDR1 as MNHEY and CDR2 as SMNVEV (reference sequence). V was pared by 5 bases and J by 4 bases, with 13 bases of the junction left unmatched. This CDR3 has 16 residues. DNA of the CDR3: TGTGCCAGCAGTCTGAAGGGAACAGGGGGATTATACGAGCAGTACTTC. Its protein product is CASSLKGTGGLYEQYF.